This T cell receptor beta chain was sequenced during a study of cytomegalovirus exposure and HLA in healthy donors. Study in general: The same platform was used for the roughly 130 validation repertoires and the roughly 670 first-cohort repertoires, a later analysis reported.

Sequencing used immunoSEQ multiplex PCR; TCRdb keeps in-frame clones, though not all of them. This table holds roughly 300,000 clones, around 87% found once. Study results and limitations: Associated with cytomegalovirus, according to the listing, were fewer than 200 TCR beta chains. Rare sequences made up most TCRs, while some public TCRs were found in many donors.

Notes on this clone: Its cognate antigen is unknown.

The V gene's germline CDR1 is LNHNV and CDR2 YYDKDF (reference sequence). This CDR3 spans 15 amino acids. Trimming removed 4 bases from V and 4 bases from J; junction bases left unmatched: 7. The sequencing sample was made of PBMCs. This chain joins TRBV15 and TRBJ2-7; TRBD2 matches 10 bases. The clonotype originates from a young woman in good health and CMV-seronegative. The DNA of the CDR3 is TGTGCCACCAGCATTATGAGACTAGCGGGTTACGAGCAGTACTTC. Translated: CATSIMRLAGYEQYF. Filled out from reference TRBV15 and TRBJ2-7, the complete variable domain reads DAMVIQNPRYQVTQFGKPVTLSCSQTLNHNVMYWYQQKSSQAPKLLFHYYDKDFNNEADTPDNFQSRRPNTSFCFLDIRSPGLGDTAMYLCATSIMRLAGYEQYFGPGTRLTVT.